Listed below are T cell receptor beta chains from one sample, sequenced in a study of long-term antiretroviral therapy in people with HIV. Repertoires were generated with immunoSEQ multiplex PCR, while TCRdb's copy carries only in-frame clones and drops some. The data hold roughly 17,000 clones, with 70% to 80% observed a single time. The sample consisted of unsorted PBMCs, taken at the start of antiretroviral therapy. The receptors were sampled from a man aged 25 to 45 with HIV. CDR3s include the opening cysteine and the closing phenylalanine or tryptophan. A D gene is named only where the DNA matches it firmly. Part of the rows lack a size; the others show once, few, many or a class for expanded clones.

clone size | J gene | V gene | D gene | CDR3 DNA | CDR3 protein
. | TRBJ2-1 | TRBV4-1 | TRBD2 | TGCGCCAGCAGCCAAGATCCACTAAAACTAGCGGGAGAAAATGAGCAGTTCTTC | CASSQDPLKLAGENEQFF
once | TRBJ2-7 | TRBV6-5 | . | TGTGCCAGCAGCCGGGGACTCCCAGACGAGCAGTACTTC | CASSRGLPDEQYF
. | TRBJ1-5 | TRBV29-1 | . | TGCAGCGTGGCCGGGAGGAGCAATCAGCCCCAGCATTTT | CSVAGRSNQPQHF
. | TRBJ2-5 | TRBV7-3 | . | TGTGCCAGCAGCTTGGTGGGGGGCCTAGAGACCCAGTACTTC | CASSLVGGLETQYF
. | TRBJ1-1 | TRBV28 | TRBD1 | TGTGCCAGCCGACAGGGGGATACTGAAGCTTTCTTT | CASRQGDTEAFF
. | TRBJ2-7 | TRBV10-2 | . | TGCGCCAGCAGTTCTAGTGGCTACGAGCAGTACTTC | CASSSSGYEQYF
once | TRBJ2-7 | TRBV6-5 | . | TGTGCCAGCTCTGGCGGGTCCTACTACGAGCAGTACTTC | CASSGGSYYEQYF
. | TRBJ1-6 | TRBV27 | TRBD1 | TGTGCCAGCAGCCCAGGGGGCGCCTTGTCACCCCTCCACTTT | CASSPGGALSPLHF
once | TRBJ2-5 | TRBV28 | . | TGTGCCAGCAGGTCGACCAGGGGTTTCGGAGAGACCCAGTACTTC | CASRSTRGFGETQYF
. | TRBJ2-2 | TRBV19 | . | TGTGCCAGTAGTATCTCCAGTAACACCGGGGAGCTGTTTTTT | CASSISSNTGELFF
. | TRBJ2-2 | TRBV7-2 | TRBD2 | TGTGCCAGCAGCTTCGCCGGGGGGACGGGCGGGGAGCTGTTTTTT | CASSFAGGTGGELFF
. | TRBJ1-6 | TRBV7-9 | . | TGTGCCAGCAGCTTAGCTCCAGGGGTTGATTCACCCCTCCACTTT | CASSLAPGVDSPLHF
once | TRBJ2-7 | TRBV5-4 | TRBD1 | TGTGCCAGCATGGAGAAACAGGGGGCAGCCTACGAGCAGTACTTC | CASMEKQGAAYEQYF
once | TRBJ2-3 | TRBV14 | . | TGTGCCAGCAGCCAACCGGGGGGCCCGAGAGATACGCAGTATTTT | CASSQPGGPRDTQYF
large | TRBJ2-7 | TRBV19 | . | TGTGCCAGTAGTCCACAGATTTCCTACGAGCAGTACTTC | CASSPQISYEQYF
. | TRBJ2-1 | TRBV5-1 | TRBD2 | TGCGCCAGCAGCCCTGGGACTAGCGGGGGTCAATACAATGAGCAGTTCTTC | CASSPGTSGGQYNEQFF
. | TRBJ1-1 | TRBV11-2 | . | TGTGCCAGCAGGGGCCAGGTCAACACTGAAGCTTTCTTT | CASRGQVNTEAFF
. | TRBJ1-1 | TRBV11-2 | . | TGTGCCAGCAGCTTAGATCCCGGGTTCACTGAAGCTTTCTTT | CASSLDPGFTEAFF
. | TRBJ1-2 | TRBV19 | . | TGTGCCAGTAGTACGGCCAGGGGAGGCTATGGCTACACCTTC | CASSTARGGYGYTF
. | TRBJ1-6 | TRBV6-5 | . | TGTGCCAGCAGTTTGTTTCGGGTCAATTCACCCCTCCACTTT | CASSLFRVNSPLHF
. | TRBJ1-1 | TRBV5-8 | TRBD1 | TGTGCCAGCAGCTTGGCCGGGACAGTAAACACTGAAGCTTTCTTT | CASSLAGTVNTEAFF
. | TRBJ1-5 | TRBV6-5 | TRBD1 | TGTGCCAGCAGATTCAGGGGGGAAAGCAATCAGCCCCAGCATTTT | CASRFRGESNQPQHF
. | TRBJ2-1 | TRBV19 | TRBD2 | TGTGCCAGTAGTACGGGGATAGCGGGGCAGCGCAATGAGCAGTTCTTC | CASSTGIAGQRNEQFF
once | TRBJ1-2 | TRBV27 | TRBD1 | TGTGCCAGCAGTTTCGGCCCTCTTCTGACAGGGGATGGCTACACCTTC | CASSFGPLLTGDGYTF
. | TRBJ2-3 | TRBV7-8 | . | TGTGCCAGCAGCTTAAGGCGTTGGCAGGGTGTAAGAGATACGCAGTATTTT | CASSLRRWQGVRDTQYF
. | TRBJ1-2 | TRBV5-1 | . | TGCGCCAGCAGCTTGGGCGAGGGGCTGAATGGCTACACCTTC | CASSLGEGLNGYTF
. | TRBJ2-7 | TRBV5-1 | TRBD2 | TGCGCCAGCAGCCGGGGAGCGGGGACCTACGAGCAGTACTTC | CASSRGAGTYEQYF
. | TRBJ2-2 | TRBV19 | TRBD2 | TGTGCCAGTAGTAGGCCCGGACTAGCGGGATTTGGCACCGGGGAGCTGTTTTTT | CASSRPGLAGFGTGELFF
. | TRBJ2-3 | TRBV11-2 | . | TGTGCCAGCAGCTTACAAGGGGCAGGCCCAGATACGCAGTATTTT | CASSLQGAGPDTQYF
. | TRBJ2-7 | TRBV27 | TRBD2 | TGTGCCAGCTCGGGGTGGGGACTAGGTGTCTACGAGCAGTACTTC | CASSGWGLGVYEQYF
. | TRBJ2-7 | TRBV7-2 | TRBD2 | TGTGCCAGCAGCTTAAACGGGGGGAGCGAGCAGTACTTC | CASSLNGGSEQYF
. | TRBJ1-1 | TRBV30 | . | TGTGCCTGGATACTAGGACACGGGAACACTGAAGCTTTCTTT | CAWILGHGNTEAFF
. | TRBJ1-5 | TRBV7-2 | . | TGTGCCAGCAGCTTAGTAGCGGGGAGGGTCGAGCCCCAGCATTTT | CASSLVAGRVEPQHF
. | TRBJ2-3 | TRBV2 | TRBD2 | TGTGCCAGCAGGGGGAGGGGCGATACGCAGTATTTT | CASRGRGDTQYF
medium-sized | TRBJ2-1 | TRBV30 | . | TGTGCCTGGAGTGTAACTTTAGGTGAGCAGTTCTTC | CAWSVTLGEQFF
. | TRBJ2-7 | TRBV30 | TRBD2 | TGTGCCTGGAGTGGAATGACTAGCGGGAGGGCCAGAAGCCTATACGAGCAGTACTTC | CAWSGMTSGRARSLYEQYF
. | TRBJ1-3 | TRBV25-1 | TRBD1 | TGTGCCAGCAGTGAATCTACAGGGGTTCCTGGAAACACCATATATTTT | CASSESTGVPGNTIYF
. | TRBJ1-1 | TRBV27 | TRBD1 | TGTGCCAGCCGAAAGACAGGGCCAATGAACACTGAAGCTTTCTTT | CASRKTGPMNTEAFF
. | TRBJ1-5 | TRBV28 | . | TGTGCCAGCAGATCCGGGGTCACGAGGCAGCCCCAGCATTTT | CASRSGVTRQPQHF
once | TRBJ1-6 | TRBV9 | TRBD1 | TGTGCCAGCAGCACCCGGACAGGGGCAGATAATTCACCCCTCCACTTT | CASSTRTGADNSPLHF
. | TRBJ2-7 | TRBV27 | . | TGTGCCAGCAGTCAAAAGCCGGACGGCTCCTACGAGCAGTACTTC | CASSQKPDGSYEQYF
. | TRBJ2-2 | TRBV7-2 | . | TGTGCCAGCAGCTTGGGGGCGAACACCGGGGAGCTGTTTTTT | CASSLGANTGELFF
once | TRBJ1-2 | TRBV6-5 | . | TGTGCCAGCAGTTCCCTAGGGAGCGGTGGCTACACCTTC | CASSSLGSGGYTF
. | TRBJ2-2 | TRBV25-1 | TRBD1 | TGTGCCAGCAGCTCGGGACAGGACACCGGGGAGCTGTTTTTT | CASSSGQDTGELFF
. | TRBJ1-2 | TRBV6-1 | TRBD1 | TGTGCCAGCAGTAGGGACAGGGAGGACTATGGCTACACCTTC | CASSRDREDYGYTF
few | TRBJ1-2 | TRBV5-4 | TRBD1 | TGTGCCAGCATTCCCTCCCAGGGGGCAGACGGCTACACCTTC | CASIPSQGADGYTF
. | TRBJ2-1 | TRBV19 | . | TGTGCCAGTAGTATAAGGGCTAGAATTACCAACAATGAGCAGTTCTTC | CASSIRARITNNEQFF
. | TRBJ1-3 | TRBV9 | TRBD1 | TGTGCCAGCAGCGTAGGACAGGGGAACACCATATATTTT | CASSVGQGNTIYF
. | TRBJ2-1 | TRBV7-2 | . | TGTGCCAGCAGCTTAGTGGGTTCCAATGAGCAGTTCTTC | CASSLVGSNEQFF
. | TRBJ1-2 | TRBV5-4 | . | TGTGCCAGCAGCTACGGATTCGATGGCTACACCTTC | CASSYGFDGYTF
. | TRBJ1-3 | TRBV30 | . | TGTGCCTGGACAGGGAACTCTGGAAACACCATATATTTT | CAWTGNSGNTIYF
. | TRBJ1-2 | TRBV19 | . | TGTGCCAGTAGTTTGGACATGTTCGGAGGTGGCTACACCTTC | CASSLDMFGGGYTF
few | TRBJ1-2 | TRBV11-2 | . | TGTGCCAGCAGTCAGGTCGCTAACTATGGCTACACCTTC | CASSQVANYGYTF